The next 27 T cell receptor beta chains were all read from a single sample in a study of T cell responses to AZD1222 COVID-19 vaccine. Profiling relied on immunoSEQ multiplex PCR, and the TCRdb table lists in-frame clones only, not all of them. Here the sample spans approximately 70,000 clones, approximately 88% being singletons. Source: peripheral blood, taken 28 days after the second dose of the MenACWY control vaccine. The receptors come from an adult who received the MenACWY meningococcal vaccine as a control.

The table lists this clone with a few counts. The J gene is TRBJ2-5, the V gene TRBV19, with 10 bases identical to TRBD1. Unmatched junction bases numbered 15, after V lost 3 bases and J lost 5 bases. The CDR3 totals 18 residues. Germline-derived CDR1 and CDR2 are LNHDA and SQIVND (reference sequence). CDR3 sequence reads: CASSIRRTGQGGWETQYF. Here the CDR3 DNA reads TGTGCCAGTAGTATTAGGAGGACTGGACAGGGGGGGTGGGAGACCCAGTACTTC.

This clone came up once. The chain combines TRBV2 with TRBJ2-1, with 7 bases fitting TRBD1. This CDR3 has 14 residues. Germline-derived CDR1 and CDR2 are SNHLY and FYNNEI. V was pared by 6 bases and J by 5 bases, with 7 bases of the junction left unmatched. The CDR3 protein is CASSPQTGHNEQFF. In DNA, the CDR3 is TGTGCCAGCAGCCCTCAGACAGGGCACAATGAGCAGTTCTTC.

The chain joins TRBV7-2 to TRBJ1-1, with D possibly TRBD1 on 6 matching bases. Trimming left V 5 bases short and J 1 base short, with 11 bases between. The CDR3 is 14 residues long. CDR1 and CDR2 from the germline V gene are SGHTA and FQGNSA. CDR3 sequence reads: CASSKKTGNTEAFF. The CDR3 DNA is TGTGCCAGCAGCAAGAAGACAGGGAACACTGAAGCTTTCTTT.

This sequence joins TRBV6-5 and TRBJ1-5; D is ambiguous. This CDR3 spans 15 amino acids. With 4 bases removed from V and 0 bases from J, the gap between germline ends came to 10 bases. CDR1 is MNHEY, CDR2 SVGAGI, per germline. The CDR3 is CASSWEGHSNQPQHF. DNA of the CDR3: TGTGCCAGCAGTTGGGAGGGTCATAGCAATCAGCCCCAGCATTTT.

The V gene is TRBV19, the J gene TRBJ1-1; 8 positions agree with TRBD1. The V gene's germline CDR1 is LNHDA and CDR2 SQIVND (reference sequence). This CDR3 has 19 residues. Trimming at V came to 5 bases and at J to 6 bases, leaving 23 bases not matched to a gene. The chain's CDR3 is CASSDTPRTGYQYRSEAFF. In DNA form, the CDR3 reads TGTGCCAGTAGTGACACCCCACGGACAGGGTATCAGTATCGGTCTGAAGCTTTCTTT.

The chain uses TRBV2 and TRBJ1-2; D is uncertain. This CDR3 spans 16 amino acids. In germline, CDR1 is SNHLY, CDR2 FYNNEI. The germline V and J ends were trimmed by 7 bases and 0 bases, with 18 bases remaining between them. In DNA form, the CDR3 reads TGTGCCAGCACGATCGGCCCCCGACCGACTAACTATGGCTACACCTTC. Translating it yields CASTIGPRPTNYGYTF.

The rearrangement links TRBV18 to TRBJ2-7; D not resolved. The length of the CDR3 is 13 residues. Germline-derived CDR1 and CDR2 are KGHSH and LQKENI. Trimming cost V 3 bases and J 7 bases, with 13 bases left between them. CDR3 DNA sequence: TGTGCCAGCTCACCCGAACCCGCCTGGGAGCAGTACTTC. This sequence encodes CASSPEPAWEQYF.

The chain has TRBV5-1 and TRBJ1-3; the D is unclear. Germline assignment: CDR1 SGHRS and CDR2 YFSETQ. Trimming removed 0 bases from V and 0 bases from J, with 7 bases in between. The CDR3 is 15 amino acids. CDR3 sequence (DNA): TGCGCCAGCAGCTTGGACGGGATCTCTGGAAACACCATATATTTT. It specifies CASSLDGISGNTIYF.

CDR3 sequence (DNA): TGTGCCAGCAGCTCGACAGGTCCTCCCTACGAGCAGTACTTC. Protein: CASSSTGPPYEQYF. The chain employs TRBV7-9 and TRBJ2-7, with D possibly being TRBD1 (6 bases). Trimming pared 4 bases from V and 2 bases from J, leaving 12 bases between. This CDR3 is 14 amino acids long. From germline, CDR1 is SEHNR and CDR2 FQNEAQ (reference sequence).

The chain couples TRBV5-1 to TRBJ1-1; 8 bases are a match to TRBD1. J gave up 1 base and V 0 bases, and 5 bases lay outside the gene matches. The CDR3 is made up of 16 amino acids. Germline assignment: CDR1 SGHRS and CDR2 YFSETQ. Here the CDR3 DNA reads TGCGCCAGCAGCTTGGCCTCCGGGACAGGGAACACTGAAGCTTTCTTT. Residues: CASSLASGTGNTEAFF. Drawing the rest from reference TRBV5-1 and TRBJ1-1, the complete variable domain is KAGVTQTPRYLIKTRGQQVTLSCSPISGHRSVSWYQQTPGQGLQFLFEYFSETQRNKGNFPGRFSGRQFSNSRSEMNVSTLELGDSALYLCASSLASGTGNTEAFFGQGTRLTVV.

Here the CDR3 DNA reads TGTGCCAGCAGCCTAATGGGAAGAGGGAACACCGGGGAGCTGTTTTTT. Translating it yields CASSLMGRGNTGELFF. The chain joins TRBV9 to TRBJ2-2; D not certain. The ends were cut back, 4 bases at V and 1 base at J, with 14 bases in the middle. This CDR3 has 16 amino acids. In germline, CDR1 is SGDLS, CDR2 YYNGEE. The full variable domain, rest sourced from reference TRBV9 and TRBJ2-2, is DSGVTQTPKHLITATGQRVTLRCSPRSGDLSVYWYQQSLDQGLQFLIQYYNGEERAKGNILERFSAQQFPDLHSELNLSSLELGDSALYFCASSLMGRGNTGELFFGEGSRLTVL.

This clone was seen once. The chain combines TRBV4-3 with TRBJ2-2; D remains ambiguous. Germline V gene sequence: CDR1 LGHNA, CDR2 YSLEER. The CDR3 totals 15 residues. V dropped 0 bases and J dropped 7 bases, with 12 bases sitting between them. CDR3 in amino acids: CASSQEYQVNGELFF. In DNA form, the CDR3 reads TGCGCCAGCAGCCAAGAATATCAGGTGAACGGGGAGCTGTTTTTT.

As concerns this clone: Distinct nucleotide sequences in the sample also encode this CDR3. V is TRBV5-1 and J is TRBJ1-4; D is unresolved. The germline V gene encodes CDR1 SGHRS and CDR2 YFSETQ. This CDR3 comprises 15 residues. The ends were cut back, 4 bases at V and 0 bases at J, with 10 bases in the middle. The CDR3 nucleotides are TGCGCCAGCAGCAGAGACGGACCAACTAATGAAAAACTGTTTTTT. This translates into CASSRDGPTNEKLFF.

This clone was detected once. The CDR3 nucleotides read TGTGCCAGCAGCCAGGGACTAGCGGGGGGGGAGACCCAGTACTTC. This encodes CASSQGLAGGETQYF. The chain employs TRBV5-4 and TRBJ2-5, with 16 bases lining up with TRBD2. In germline, CDR1 is SGHNT, CDR2 YYREEE (reference sequence). The CDR3 runs to 15 residues. Trimming cost V 4 bases and J 5 bases; bases outside gene matches: 2.

V gene TRBV12-3 or TRBV12-4 combines with J gene TRBJ1-1, with D perhaps TRBD1 (6 bases). V gave up 4 bases and J gave up 3 bases, with 9 bases separating them. The CDR3 consists of 13 residues. The CDR3 coding sequence is TGTGCCAGCAGTTGGGGGCAGTACACTGAAGCTTTCTTT. It encodes CASSWGQYTEAFF.

The CDR3 DNA follows: TGTGCCAGCAGCTTGTACAGACTGGCAGGAAACACCATATATTTT. Its protein product is CASSLYRLAGNTIYF. This chain uses TRBV5-6 with TRBJ1-3; no clear D gene. CDR1 is SGHDT, CDR2 YYEEEE, per germline. Between the trimmed V and J ends, which lost 1 base and 4 bases, there was a span of 12 bases. The CDR3 loop spans 15 amino acids.

Regarding this clone: Additional DNA sequences in this sample encode the identical CDR3. The V and J genes are TRBV12-3 or TRBV12-4 and TRBJ1-1; D gene uncertain. Trimming cost V 1 base and J 5 bases, with 5 bases left between them. The CDR3 extends over 12 amino acids. Here the CDR3 DNA reads TGTGCCAGCAGTTTAGGCAGTACTGAAGCTTTCTTT. This codes for CASSLGSTEAFF.

The rearrangement uses TRBV12-3 or TRBV12-4 and TRBJ1-1; D gene unclear. V lost 5 bases and J 1 base, leaving 8 bases between the germline ends. This CDR3 has 13 amino acids. For the CDR3, the DNA is TGTGCCAGCAGTGTGGGCCGGAACACTGAAGCTTTCTTT. Protein sequence: CASSVGRNTEAFF.

CDR3 bases: TGTGCCAGCACCCCCGCGGACGACTCGTACCTGAACACTGAAGCTTTCTTT. It yields the protein CASTPADDSYLNTEAFF. The rearrangement links TRBV28 to TRBJ1-1, with D hard to call. Trimming stripped 7 bases from V and 0 bases from J, with 21 bases between. The CDR3 covers 17 residues. Germline CDR1 and CDR2: MDHEN and SYDVKM.

V usage is TRBV21-1 and J usage is TRBJ2-6; the table calls TRBD1, which could not be checked here. TRBV21-1 is labeled a pseudogene. This CDR3 contains 15 residues. The DNA for the CDR3 is TGTGCCAGCAGCGGCAGGGAACCTGGGGCCAACGTCCTGACTTTC. Encoded protein: CASSGREPGANVLTF.

This clone showed up just once. J is TRBJ1-5 and V is TRBV5-4; D remains ambiguous. Looked up from germline, CDR1 is SGHNT and CDR2 is YYREEE (reference sequence). The CDR3 has 15 amino acids. The ends were cut back, 7 bases at V and 0 bases at J, with 14 bases in the middle. CDR3 nucleotides: TGTGCCAGCCTACTCGGACCGTATAGCAATCAGCCCCAGCATTTT. Residues: CASLLGPYSNQPQHF.

The rearrangement joins TRBV9 to TRBJ2-1; 8 nucleotides agree with TRBD2. Germline loops: CDR1 SGDLS, CDR2 YYNGEE. This CDR3 has 16 residues. V shed 3 bases and J 4 bases; nucleotides not matched to a gene: 9. The CDR3 loop is CASSAPPGGGYNEQFF. The CDR3 DNA follows: TGTGCCAGCAGCGCCCCTCCCGGGGGGGGTTACAATGAGCAGTTCTTC.

The J gene is TRBJ1-6, the V gene TRBV30, with 12 bases matching TRBD1. The CDR3 runs 19 residues. Germline CDR1 and CDR2: GTSNPN and SVGIG (reference sequence). V shed 1 base, J shed 0 bases, and the junction held 7 bases outside the gene matches. CDR3 sequence (DNA): TGTGCCTGGAGTGAACCCGGGACAGGGGGCTTCTCCTATAATTCACCCCTCCACTTT. Encoded protein: CAWSEPGTGGFSYNSPLHF.

J is TRBJ2-7 and V is TRBV5-4, with 7 bases matching TRBD1. With V trimmed by 4 bases and J by 2 bases, 6 bases remained unmatched. Germline V gene data show CDR1 as SGHNT and CDR2 as YYREEE (reference sequence). This CDR3 comprises 14 residues. CDR3 sequence: CASSAPTGTYEQYF. Written as DNA, the CDR3 is TGTGCCAGCAGCGCCCCGACAGGGACCTACGAGCAGTACTTC.

The genes are TRBV29-1 and TRBJ1-1; D not resolved. V was pared by 7 bases and J by 5 bases, with 8 bases between. The CDR3 spans 10 residues. Germline assignment: CDR1 SQVTM and CDR2 ANQGSEA. CDR3 sequence: CSAAQTEAFF. CDR3 sequence (DNA): TGCAGCGCTGCACAGACTGAAGCTTTCTTT.

The rearrangement links TRBV27 to TRBJ1-1; TRBD1 matches 9 bases. Germline lookup yields CDR1 MNHEY and CDR2 SMNVEV (reference sequence). V lost 5 bases, J lost 11 bases, and 12 bases stayed unmatched. The CDR3 has 14 amino acids. CDR3: CASSAADRGIRAFF. The DNA of the CDR3 is TGTGCCAGCAGTGCTGCCGACAGGGGGATAAGGGCTTTCTTT.

The chain carries TRBV6-6 and TRBJ1-5; D might be TRBD1 (6 bases). Looked up from germline, CDR1 is MNHNY and CDR2 is SVGAGI (reference sequence). V gave up 6 bases and J gave up 4 bases, with 13 bases separating them. This CDR3 is built from 14 residues. CDR3 nucleotide sequence: TGTGCCAGCAGCGCCGTCGACAGGAATCAGCCCCAGCATTTT. Its protein is CASSAVDRNQPQHF.